The clone carrying this T cell receptor beta chain came up many times. These data are taken from a study of metastatic and nonmetastatic thyroid tumors. TCRdb re-called the PCR reads through MiXCR. Of around 64,000 clones in the sample, approximately 4.1% were seen once. Thyroid surgery took place with no prior treatment in any patient. Germline assignment: CDR1 SNHLY and CDR2 FYNNEI. Between the trimmed V and J ends, which lost 0 bases and 7 bases, there was a span of 7 bases. This CDR3 contains 14 residues. The specimen was blood. This clonotype originated in a female donor with papillary thyroid cancer or a benign thyroid nodule (not recorded which). Some clones in this sample may be carry-over from other donors' samples. J is TRBJ1-6 and V is TRBV2; tentatively, D is TRBD1 (6 bases). The CDR3, as DNA: TGTGCCAGCAGTGAAGCGGGGGGCAATTCACCCCTCCACTTT. It specifies CASSEAGGNSPLHF.